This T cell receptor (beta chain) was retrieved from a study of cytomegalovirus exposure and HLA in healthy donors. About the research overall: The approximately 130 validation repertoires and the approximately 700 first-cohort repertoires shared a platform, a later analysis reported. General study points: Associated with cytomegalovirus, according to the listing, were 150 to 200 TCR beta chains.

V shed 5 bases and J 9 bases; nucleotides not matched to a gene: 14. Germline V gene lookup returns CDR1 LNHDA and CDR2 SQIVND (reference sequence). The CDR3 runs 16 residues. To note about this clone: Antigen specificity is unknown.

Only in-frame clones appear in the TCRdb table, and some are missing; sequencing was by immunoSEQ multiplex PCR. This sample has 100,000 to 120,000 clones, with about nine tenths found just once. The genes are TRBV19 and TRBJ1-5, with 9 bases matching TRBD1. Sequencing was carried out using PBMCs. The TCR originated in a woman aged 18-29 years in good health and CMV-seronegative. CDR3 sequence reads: CASSLRWGTGRTPQHF. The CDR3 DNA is TGTGCCAGTAGTCTCCGGTGGGGGACAGGGAGAACGCCCCAGCATTTT.